In its sample, the clone carrying this T cell receptor (beta chain) was seen a few times. As yet, its antigen is unknown. The data were taken from a study of CD8 T cells in ankylosing spondylitis. This CDR3 has 16 residues. V was shortened by 6 bases and J by 7 bases, with 22 bases between the two germline ends. Quantitative barcoded 5'-RACE was used to prepare TCR beta libraries. Via MiXCR, TCRdb re-called the 5' RACE reads, giving one row per CDR3 protein. The table records 250,000 or so distinct CDR3 sequences, 20% to 30% of them present only once. Regarding the study as a whole: Relatively scarce in peripheral blood, disease-linked clones were CD8+.

The TCR comes from a male donor with ankylosing spondylitis or in good health (not recorded which). The rearrangement uses TRBV12-3 or TRBV12-4 and TRBJ2-1; D gene unclear. Sequences were obtained from blood, either unsorted or a sorted T cell fraction (not recorded which). CDR3 in DNA: TGTGCCAGCAGCCTGTCAATGCGTTGGAGAGTAAATGAGCAGTTCTTC. It encodes CASSLSMRWRVNEQFF.